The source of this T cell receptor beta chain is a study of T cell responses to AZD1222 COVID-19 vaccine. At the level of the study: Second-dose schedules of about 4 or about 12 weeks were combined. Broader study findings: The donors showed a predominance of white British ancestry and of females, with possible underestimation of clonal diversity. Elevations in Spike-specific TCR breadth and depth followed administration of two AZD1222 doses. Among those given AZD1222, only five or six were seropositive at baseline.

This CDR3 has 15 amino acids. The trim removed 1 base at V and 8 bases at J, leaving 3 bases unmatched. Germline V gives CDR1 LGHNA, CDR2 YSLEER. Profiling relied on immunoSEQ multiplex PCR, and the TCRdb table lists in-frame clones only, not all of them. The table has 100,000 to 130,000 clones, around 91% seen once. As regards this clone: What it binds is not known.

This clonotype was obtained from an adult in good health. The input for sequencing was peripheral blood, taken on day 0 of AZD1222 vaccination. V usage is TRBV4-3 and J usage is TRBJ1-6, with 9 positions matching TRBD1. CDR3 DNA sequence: TGCGCCAGCAGCCAAGGACAGGGGGAATATTCACCCCTCCACTTT. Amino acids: CASSQGQGEYSPLHF.